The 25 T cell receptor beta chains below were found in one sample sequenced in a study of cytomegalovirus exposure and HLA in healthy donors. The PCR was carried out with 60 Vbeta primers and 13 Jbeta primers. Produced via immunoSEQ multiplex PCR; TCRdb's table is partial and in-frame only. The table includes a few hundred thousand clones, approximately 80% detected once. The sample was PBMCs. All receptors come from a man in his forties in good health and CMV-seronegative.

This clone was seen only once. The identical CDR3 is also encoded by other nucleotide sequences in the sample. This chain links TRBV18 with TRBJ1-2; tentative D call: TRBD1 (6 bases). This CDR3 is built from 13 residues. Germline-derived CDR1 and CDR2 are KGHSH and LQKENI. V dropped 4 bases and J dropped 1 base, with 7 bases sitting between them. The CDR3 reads CASSLDSNYGYTF. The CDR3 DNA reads TGTGCCAGCTCACTGGACAGTAACTATGGCTACACCTTC.

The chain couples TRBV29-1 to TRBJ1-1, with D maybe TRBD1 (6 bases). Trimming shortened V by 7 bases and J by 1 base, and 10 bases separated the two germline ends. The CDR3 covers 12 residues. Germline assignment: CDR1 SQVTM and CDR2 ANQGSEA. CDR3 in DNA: TGCAGCGCTATGGGACAGAACACTGAAGCTTTCTTT. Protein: CSAMGQNTEAFF.

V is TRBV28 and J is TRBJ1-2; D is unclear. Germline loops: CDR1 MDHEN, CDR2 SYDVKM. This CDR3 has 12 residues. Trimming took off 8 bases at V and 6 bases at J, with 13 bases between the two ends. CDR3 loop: CASRLDGDGYTF. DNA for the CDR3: TGTGCCAGCCGATTAGACGGAGATGGCTACACCTTC.

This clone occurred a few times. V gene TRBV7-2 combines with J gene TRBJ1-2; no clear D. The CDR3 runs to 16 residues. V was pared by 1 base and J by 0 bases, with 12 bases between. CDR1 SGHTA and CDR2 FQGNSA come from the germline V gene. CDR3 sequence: CASSLDLGSTNYGYTF. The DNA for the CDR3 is TGTGCCAGCAGCTTAGACTTGGGCAGTACTAACTATGGCTACACCTTC.

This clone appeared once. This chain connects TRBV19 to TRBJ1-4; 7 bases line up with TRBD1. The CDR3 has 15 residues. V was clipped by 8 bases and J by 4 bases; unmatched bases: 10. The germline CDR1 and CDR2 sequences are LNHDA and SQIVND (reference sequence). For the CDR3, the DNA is TGTGCCAGTTCCGAGACAGGGACGCTTAATGAAAAACTGTTTTTT. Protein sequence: CASSETGTLNEKLFF.

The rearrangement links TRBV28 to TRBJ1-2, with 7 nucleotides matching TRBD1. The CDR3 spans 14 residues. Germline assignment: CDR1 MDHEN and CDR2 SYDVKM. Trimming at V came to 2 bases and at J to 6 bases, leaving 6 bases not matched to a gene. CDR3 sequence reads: CASSLPGQLNGYTF. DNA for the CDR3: TGTGCCAGCAGTTTACCGGGACAGCTGAATGGCTACACCTTC.

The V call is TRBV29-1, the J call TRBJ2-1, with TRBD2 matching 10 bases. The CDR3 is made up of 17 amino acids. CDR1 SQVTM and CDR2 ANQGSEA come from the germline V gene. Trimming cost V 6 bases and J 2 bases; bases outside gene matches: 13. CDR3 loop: CSVGGGYLAGAYNEQFF. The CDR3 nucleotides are TGCAGCGTCGGCGGAGGGTACCTAGCGGGGGCCTACAATGAGCAGTTCTTC.

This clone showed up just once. The CDR3 nucleotides are TGTGCCTGGAGTGCCCTCACTAGCGGGAGTTACGAGCAGTACTTC. This codes for CAWSALTSGSYEQYF. The V call is TRBV30, the J call TRBJ2-7; TRBD2 agrees at 11 bases. The CDR3 contains 15 residues. Trimming took 1 base from V and 4 from J; bases not matched to a gene: 6. The germline V gene has CDR1 GTSNPN and CDR2 SVGIG (reference sequence).

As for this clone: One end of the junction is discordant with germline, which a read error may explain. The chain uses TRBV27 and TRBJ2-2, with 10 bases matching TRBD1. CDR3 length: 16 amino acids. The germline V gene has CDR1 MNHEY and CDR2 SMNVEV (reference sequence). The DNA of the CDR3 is TGTGTCAGCATGGACAGGGGGGGCCCGAACACCGGGGAGCTGTTTTTT. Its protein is CVSMDRGGPNTGELFF.

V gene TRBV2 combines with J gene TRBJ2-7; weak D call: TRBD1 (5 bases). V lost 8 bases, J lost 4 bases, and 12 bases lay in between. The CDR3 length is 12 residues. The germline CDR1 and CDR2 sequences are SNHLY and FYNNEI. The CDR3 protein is CASGYRQYEQYF. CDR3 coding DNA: TGTGCCAGCGGCTACAGGCAATACGAGCAGTACTTC.

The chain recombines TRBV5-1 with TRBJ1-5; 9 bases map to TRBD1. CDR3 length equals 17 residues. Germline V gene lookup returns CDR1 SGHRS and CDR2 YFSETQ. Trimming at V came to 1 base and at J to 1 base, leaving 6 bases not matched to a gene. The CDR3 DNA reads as TGCGCCAGCAGCTTGACTCCCGGGACAGGGAGCAATCAGCCCCAGCATTTT. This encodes CASSLTPGTGSNQPQHF. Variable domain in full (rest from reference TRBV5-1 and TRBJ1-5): KAGVTQTPRYLIKTRGQQVTLSCSPISGHRSVSWYQQTPGQGLQFLFEYFSETQRNKGNFPGRFSGRQFSNSRSEMNVSTLELGDSALYLCASSLTPGTGSNQPQHFGDGTRLSIL.

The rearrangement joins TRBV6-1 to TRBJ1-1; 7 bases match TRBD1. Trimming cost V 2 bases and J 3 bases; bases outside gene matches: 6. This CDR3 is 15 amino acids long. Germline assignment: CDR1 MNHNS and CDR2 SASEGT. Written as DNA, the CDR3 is TGTGCCAGCAGTGAACCACACAGGGGAGACACTGAAGCTTTCTTT. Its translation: CASSEPHRGDTEAFF.

The CDR3 coding sequence is TGTGCCAGTAAAAGAGAGAGGCTAGCGAGTGAGCAGTTCTTC. It yields the protein CASKRERLASEQFF. The rearrangement uses TRBV19 and TRBJ2-1; perhaps TRBD2 as D (6 bases). The germline V and J ends were trimmed by 7 bases and 9 bases, with 19 bases remaining between them. Germline V lookup: CDR1 LNHDA, CDR2 SQIVND (reference sequence). This CDR3 spans 14 amino acids.

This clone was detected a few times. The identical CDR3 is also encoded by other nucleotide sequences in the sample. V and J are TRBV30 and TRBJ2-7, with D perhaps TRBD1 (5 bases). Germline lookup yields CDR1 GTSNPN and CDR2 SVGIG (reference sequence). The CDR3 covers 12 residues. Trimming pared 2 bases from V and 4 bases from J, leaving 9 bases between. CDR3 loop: CAWSPQGYEQYF. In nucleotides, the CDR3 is TGTGCCTGGAGTCCTCAGGGTTACGAGCAGTACTTC.

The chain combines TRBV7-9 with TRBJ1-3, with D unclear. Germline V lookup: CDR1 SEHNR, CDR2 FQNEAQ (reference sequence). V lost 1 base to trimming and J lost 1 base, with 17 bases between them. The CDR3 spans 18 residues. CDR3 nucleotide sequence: TGTGCCAGCAGCTTAGACTGGGAGGAGTGGGCTTCTGGAAACACCATATATTTT. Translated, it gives CASSLDWEEWASGNTIYF.

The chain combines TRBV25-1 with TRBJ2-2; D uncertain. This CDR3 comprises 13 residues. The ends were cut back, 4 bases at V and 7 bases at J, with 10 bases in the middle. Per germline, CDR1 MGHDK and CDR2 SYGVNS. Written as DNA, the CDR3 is TGTGCCAGCAGTGGATTACCGGGCGGGGAGCTGTTTTTT. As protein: CASSGLPGGELFF.

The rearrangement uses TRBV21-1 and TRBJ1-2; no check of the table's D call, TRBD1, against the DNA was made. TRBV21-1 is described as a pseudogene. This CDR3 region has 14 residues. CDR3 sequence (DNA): TGTGCCAGCAGAGCAGGCAGATCTAACTATGGCTACACCTTC. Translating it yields CASRAGRSNYGYTF.

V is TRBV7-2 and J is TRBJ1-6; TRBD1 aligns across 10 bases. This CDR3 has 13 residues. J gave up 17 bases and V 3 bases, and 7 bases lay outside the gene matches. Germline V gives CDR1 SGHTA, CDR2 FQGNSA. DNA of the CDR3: TGTGCCAGCAGCTTCAAAGCAGGACAGGGGGTCCACTTT. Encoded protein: CASSFKAGQGVHF.

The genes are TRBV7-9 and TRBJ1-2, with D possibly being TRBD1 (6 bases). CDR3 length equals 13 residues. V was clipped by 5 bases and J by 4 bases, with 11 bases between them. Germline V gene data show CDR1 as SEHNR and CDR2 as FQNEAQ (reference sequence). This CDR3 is CASSAGGGYGYTF. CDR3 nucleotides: TGTGCCAGCAGCGCTGGGGGCGGCTATGGCTACACCTTC.

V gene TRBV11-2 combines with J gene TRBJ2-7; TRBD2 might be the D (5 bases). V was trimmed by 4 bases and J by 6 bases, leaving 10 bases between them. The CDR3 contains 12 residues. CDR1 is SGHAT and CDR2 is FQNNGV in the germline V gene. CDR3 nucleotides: TGTGCCAGCAGCTCCGGACTGGGCGAGCAGTACTTC. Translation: CASSSGLGEQYF.

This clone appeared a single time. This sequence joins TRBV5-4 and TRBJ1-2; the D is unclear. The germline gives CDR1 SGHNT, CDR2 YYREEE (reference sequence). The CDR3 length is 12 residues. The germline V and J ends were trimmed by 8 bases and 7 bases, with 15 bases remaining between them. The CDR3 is CASGEGPGGYTF. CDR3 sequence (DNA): TGTGCCAGTGGGGAGGGCCCTGGTGGCTACACCTTC. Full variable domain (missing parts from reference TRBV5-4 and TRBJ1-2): ETGVTQSPTHLIKTRGQQVTLRCSSQSGHNTVSWYQQALGQGPQFIFQYYREEENGRGNFPPRFSGLQFPNYSSELNVNALELDDSALYLCASGEGPGGYTFGSGTRLTVV.

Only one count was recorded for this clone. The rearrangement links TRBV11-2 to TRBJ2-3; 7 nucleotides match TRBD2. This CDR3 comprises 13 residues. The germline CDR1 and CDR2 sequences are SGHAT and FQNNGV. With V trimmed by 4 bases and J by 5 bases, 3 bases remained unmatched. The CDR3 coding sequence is TGTGCCAGCAGCTGGGGACTAAAAGATACGCAGTATTTT. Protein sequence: CASSWGLKDTQYF.

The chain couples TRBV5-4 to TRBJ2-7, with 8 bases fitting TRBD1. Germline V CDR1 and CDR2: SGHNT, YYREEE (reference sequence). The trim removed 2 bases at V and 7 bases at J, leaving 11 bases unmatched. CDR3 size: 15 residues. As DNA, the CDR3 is TGTGCCAGCAGCTTAAAGACAGGGGAGCTGGGAGAGCAGTACTTC. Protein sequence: CASSLKTGELGEQYF.

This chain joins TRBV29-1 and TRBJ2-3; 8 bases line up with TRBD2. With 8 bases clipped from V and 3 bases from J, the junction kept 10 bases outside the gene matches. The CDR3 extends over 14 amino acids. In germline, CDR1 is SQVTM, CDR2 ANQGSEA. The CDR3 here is CSLKPRGGTDTQYF. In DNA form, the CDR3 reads TGCAGCTTGAAGCCCCGGGGGGGGACAGATACGCAGTATTTT.

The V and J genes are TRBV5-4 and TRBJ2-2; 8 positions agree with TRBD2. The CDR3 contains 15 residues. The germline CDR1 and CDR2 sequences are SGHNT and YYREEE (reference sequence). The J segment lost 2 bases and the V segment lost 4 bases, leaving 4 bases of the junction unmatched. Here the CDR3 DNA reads TGTGCCAGCAGCCAGGGACTAGTTAACACCGGGGAGCTGTTTTTT. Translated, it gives CASSQGLVNTGELFF.